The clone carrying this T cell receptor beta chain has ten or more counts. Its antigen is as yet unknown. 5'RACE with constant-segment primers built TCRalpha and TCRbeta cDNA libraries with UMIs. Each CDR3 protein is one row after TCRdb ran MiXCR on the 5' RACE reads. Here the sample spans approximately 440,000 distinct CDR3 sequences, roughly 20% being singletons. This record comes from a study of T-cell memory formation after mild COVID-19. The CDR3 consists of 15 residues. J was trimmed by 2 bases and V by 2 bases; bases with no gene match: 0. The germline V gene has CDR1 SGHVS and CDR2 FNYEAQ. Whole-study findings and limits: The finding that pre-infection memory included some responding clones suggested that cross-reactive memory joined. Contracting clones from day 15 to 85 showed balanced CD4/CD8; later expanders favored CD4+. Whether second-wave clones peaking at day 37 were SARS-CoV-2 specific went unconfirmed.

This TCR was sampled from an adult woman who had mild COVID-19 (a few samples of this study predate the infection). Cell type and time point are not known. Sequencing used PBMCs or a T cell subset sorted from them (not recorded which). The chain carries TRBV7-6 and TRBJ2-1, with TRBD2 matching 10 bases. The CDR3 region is CASSLSGGAYNEQFF. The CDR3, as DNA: TGTGCCAGCAGCTTAAGCGGGGGGGCCTACAATGAGCAGTTCTTC. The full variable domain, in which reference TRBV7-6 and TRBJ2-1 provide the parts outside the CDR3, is GAGVSQSPRYKVTKRGQDVALRCDPISGHVSLYWYRQALGQGPEFLTYFNYEAQQDKSGLPNDRFSAERPEGSISTLTIQRTEQRDSAMYRCASSLSGGAYNEQFFGPGTRLTVL.